Shown below are 4 T cell receptor beta chains from a single sample sequenced in a study of blood T cell repertoires in COVID-19. Produced via immunoSEQ multiplex PCR; TCRdb's table is partial and in-frame only. The sample lists about 120,000 clones; about 85% were seen once. Sequencing input: peripheral blood. The receptors shown here come from a man older than 75 with acute or convalescent COVID-19.

In DNA, the CDR3 is TGTGCCAGCACGAGGTCTGGCTCCTACAATGAGCAGTTCTTC. It codes for CASTRSGSYNEQFF. J is TRBJ2-1 and V is TRBV2; D remains ambiguous. V was trimmed by 7 bases and J by 0 bases, leaving 10 bases between them. The germline gives CDR1 SNHLY, CDR2 FYNNEI. The CDR3 runs 14 residues.

The CDR3 bases are TGTGCCAGCAGCTTAGGCACAAGGGGGGGAGGTAACTATGGCTACACCTTC. Protein sequence: CASSLGTRGGGNYGYTF. The V call is TRBV13, the J call TRBJ1-2; possible D gene TRBD1, 6 bases. The germline V gene encodes CDR1 PRHDT and CDR2 FYEKMQ (reference sequence). This CDR3 is 17 amino acids long. Between the trimmed V and J ends, which lost 0 bases and 1 base, there was a span of 15 bases.

Here the CDR3 reads CASRPTRDTIYF. CDR3 nucleotides: TGTGCCAGCCGACCTACCCGGGACACCATATATTTT. The gene calls are TRBV28 and TRBJ1-3; D is ambiguous. The CDR3 has 12 residues. CDR1 is MDHEN, CDR2 SYDVKM, per germline. Trimming took off 8 bases at V and 8 bases at J, with 13 bases between the two ends.

The rearrangement joins TRBV2 to TRBJ1-2; no clear D. V shed 4 bases and J shed 1 base, with 10 bases lying between them. Germline CDR1 is SNHLY and CDR2 is FYNNEI. This CDR3 is 14 amino acids long. The CDR3 DNA follows: TGTGCCAGCAGTGCGAGGCGTGATAACTATGGCTACACCTTC. This encodes CASSARRDNYGYTF. The full variable domain, rest sourced from reference TRBV2 and TRBJ1-2, is EPEVTQTPSHQVTQMGQEVILRCVPISNHLYFYWYRQILGQKVEFLVSFYNNEISEKSEIFDDQFSVERPDGSNFTLKIRSTKLEDSAMYFCASSARRDNYGYTFGSGTRLTVV.